The 23 T cell receptor beta chains given below trace back to one sample, sequenced in a study of blood T cell repertoires in COVID-19. Measured with immunoSEQ multiplex PCR; TCRdb has only the in-frame clones, and not every one. The table has about 200,000 clones, approximately 87% seen once. The sequencing sample was made of peripheral blood. The source is a person between 70 and 80 years old with COVID-19, enrolled during active disease.

The CDR3, as DNA: TGTGCCAGCGCGGTCGGCGGGATTAGCTCCTACGAGCAGTACTTC. As protein: CASAVGGISSYEQYF. This chain joins TRBV28 and TRBJ2-7; TRBD2 might be the D (6 bases). Germline CDR1 is MDHEN and CDR2 is SYDVKM. V lost 8 bases and J 0 bases, leaving 17 bases between the germline ends. This CDR3 spans 15 amino acids. The variable domain in full, completed from reference TRBV28 and TRBJ2-7, reads DVKVTQSSRYLVKRTGEKVFLECVQDMDHENMFWYRQDPGLGLRLIYFSYDVKMKEKGDIPEGYSVSREKKERFSLILESASTNQTSMYLCASAVGGISSYEQYFGPGTRLTVT.

The rearrangement links TRBV10-3 to TRBJ1-1; possibly TRBD1 for D (6 bases). Germline V CDR1 and CDR2: ENHRY, SYGVKD. Trimming took 3 bases from V and 0 from J, leaving 11 bases between them. CDR3 size: 15 residues. The CDR3 region has the DNA TGTGCCATCAGTGAACAGGGACCGATGAACACTGAAGCTTTCTTT. It encodes CAISEQGPMNTEAFF.

The V and J genes are TRBV7-2 and TRBJ1-5; D not certain. Germline loops: CDR1 SGHTA, CDR2 FQGNSA. The CDR3 has 12 amino acids. Trimming left V 5 bases short and J 6 bases short, with 8 bases between. The CDR3 DNA follows: TGTGCCAGCAGCCCCCCCTTTCAGCCCCAGCATTTT. Its translation: CASSPPFQPQHF.

V is TRBV5-1 and J is TRBJ2-4; D is possibly TRBD2 (5 bases). V dropped 0 bases and J dropped 6 bases, with 13 bases sitting between them. CDR3 length: 15 residues. Per the germline V gene, CDR1 is SGHRS and CDR2 is YFSETQ. The chain's CDR3 is CASSLETGSGNIQYF. CDR3 bases: TGCGCCAGCAGCTTGGAGACGGGGAGTGGAAACATTCAGTACTTC. The whole variable domain, remainder taken from reference TRBV5-1 and TRBJ2-4, is KAGVTQTPRYLIKTRGQQVTLSCSPISGHRSVSWYQQTPGQGLQFLFEYFSETQRNKGNFPGRFSGRQFSNSRSEMNVSTLELGDSALYLCASSLETGSGNIQYFGAGTRLSVL.

CDR3 protein: CASSLVGGTAATNEKLFF. The CDR3, as DNA: TGTGCCAGCAGCTTAGTTGGTGGGACAGCTGCAACTAATGAAAAACTGTTTTTT. The V gene is TRBV11-2, the J gene TRBJ1-4, with 7 bases that match TRBD1. With 1 base clipped from V and 0 bases from J, the junction kept 8 bases outside the gene matches. Germline V gene lookup returns CDR1 SGHAT and CDR2 FQNNGV. CDR3 size: 18 residues.

The chain is built from TRBV19 and TRBJ2-1; 8 bases are shared with TRBD2. Germline V lookup: CDR1 LNHDA, CDR2 SQIVND (reference sequence). CDR3 length: 14 amino acids. CDR3 in DNA: TGTGCTTCCCACGCCGGGGGGGGCAAGAATGAGCAGTTCTTC. Its protein is CASHAGGGKNEQFF.

The CDR3 loop reads CASSKDSYNEQFF. The CDR3 nucleotides are TGTGCCAGCAGCAAGGACAGCTACAATGAGCAGTTCTTC. V and J are TRBV11-3 and TRBJ2-1; possibly TRBD1 for D (6 bases). This CDR3 spans 13 amino acids. CDR1 and CDR2 (germline): SGHNT, YENEEA. V was cut by 5 bases and J by 3 bases, with 8 bases left in between. Variable domain in full (rest from reference TRBV11-3 and TRBJ2-1): EAGVVQSPRYKIIEKKQPVAFWCNPISGHNTLYWYLQNLGQGPELLIRYENEEAVDDSQLPKDRFSAERLKGVDSTLKIQPAELGDSAVYLCASSKDSYNEQFFGPGTRLTVL.

A remark on this clone: At one of its ends the junction is not consistent with the germline gene, which may arise from a read error. The V call is TRBV5-3, the J call TRBJ1-2; 8 bases fit TRBD1. TRBV5-3 belongs to the ORF category, with a function that is uncertain. The CDR3 is 11 residues long. As DNA, the CDR3 is TGTGCCAGAAGCTTGGTTGGACAGGGTATGTTC. This sequence encodes CARSLVGQGMF.

V is TRBV7-9 and J is TRBJ2-7; tentatively, D is TRBD1 (7 bases). The CDR3 contains 15 residues. Deletions cut 5 bases from V and 3 bases from J, with 17 bases between. From germline, CDR1 is SEHNR and CDR2 FQNEAQ (reference sequence). DNA of the CDR3: TGTGCCAGCAGCCAGCCGGGCAGGGGGGACTACGAGCAGTACTTC. Its protein product is CASSQPGRGDYEQYF.

This chain uses TRBV4-3 with TRBJ2-7; D is possibly TRBD2 (6 bases). V shed 2 bases and J shed 6 bases, with 14 bases lying between them. This CDR3 is built from 14 residues. Per germline, CDR1 LGHNA and CDR2 YSLEER. The CDR3 sequence is CASSQSGGYREQYF. The DNA of the CDR3 is TGCGCCAGCAGCCAATCCGGGGGATATCGCGAGCAGTACTTC.

In DNA form, the CDR3 reads TGTGCCAGCAGAACCGGGACAGGGGCCTCAACTAATGAAAAACTGTTTTTT. Protein sequence: CASRTGTGASTNEKLFF. This chain connects TRBV28 to TRBJ1-4, with 10 bases lining up with TRBD1. The length of the CDR3 is 17 residues. Germline V CDR1 and CDR2: MDHEN, SYDVKM. V lost 6 bases to trimming and J lost 0 bases; unmatched junction nucleotides: 7.

The CDR3 spells CASSVGPGQGVETQYF. For the CDR3, the DNA is TGTGCCAGCAGCGTAGGACCGGGACAGGGGGTAGAGACCCAGTACTTC. The chain employs TRBV9 and TRBJ2-5, with 11 bases matching TRBD1. The CDR3 loop spans 16 amino acids. Per germline, CDR1 SGDLS and CDR2 YYNGEE. V dropped 0 bases and J dropped 4; count of bases not matched to a gene: 5.

This clone was seen a single time. V is TRBV7-2 and J is TRBJ2-2, with unresolved D. The CDR3 consists of 16 residues. CDR1 SGHTA and CDR2 FQGNSA come from the germline V gene. With 2 bases removed from V and 1 base from J, the gap between germline ends came to 11 bases. CDR3 in DNA: TGTGCCAGCAGCTTATCATCCCAGTTGAACACCGGGGAGCTGTTTTTT. Amino acids: CASSLSSQLNTGELFF.

J is TRBJ1-1 and V is TRBV13; tentative D call: TRBD1 (6 bases). The V end was cut by 5 bases, the J end by 1 base, with 8 bases between. Germline assignment: CDR1 PRHDT and CDR2 FYEKMQ (reference sequence). This CDR3 comprises 13 residues. CDR3 region: CASSPGQNTEAFF. The CDR3 nucleotides read TGTGCCAGCAGCCCGGGACAGAACACTGAAGCTTTCTTT.

Here the CDR3 reads CASGRDSLEQYF. The CDR3 coding sequence is TGTGCTAGTGGCCGGGACAGTCTCGAGCAGTACTTC. The chain combines TRBV12-5 with TRBJ2-7, with TRBD1 matching over 7 bases. CDR3 length: 12 amino acids. V was clipped by 6 bases and J by 6 bases; unmatched bases: 5. The germline V gene encodes CDR1 LGHNT and CDR2 FRNRAP.

This chain uses TRBV2 with TRBJ2-7; 12 bases map to TRBD2. The CDR3 covers 14 residues. Trimming removed 4 bases from V and 4 bases from J; junction bases left unmatched: 2. CDR1 is SNHLY, CDR2 FYNNEI, per germline. The CDR3 DNA is TGTGCCAGCAGTGCCGGGACTAGCGGGTACGAGCAGTACTTC. It yields the protein CASSAGTSGYEQYF.

The chain joins TRBV6-1 to TRBJ1-6, with D maybe TRBD1 (6 bases). V was shortened by 2 bases and J by 7 bases, with 18 bases between the two germline ends. The CDR3 is made up of 17 amino acids. Germline lookup yields CDR1 MNHNS and CDR2 SASEGT. The CDR3 DNA reads TGTGCCAGCAGTGAAATGAAACAGGGTTTACTCAATTCACCCCTCCACTTT. It codes for CASSEMKQGLLNSPLHF.

In DNA form, the CDR3 reads TGTGCCAGCTCCGGACAGGGGAGGGGGACCGGGGAGCTGTTTTTT. This translates into CASSGQGRGTGELFF. V and J are TRBV6-5 and TRBJ2-2; 9 bases map to TRBD1. With V trimmed by 8 bases and J by 5 bases, 9 bases remained unmatched. Germline V gene sequence: CDR1 MNHEY, CDR2 SVGAGI. The CDR3 totals 15 residues.

The CDR3 nucleotides are TGTGCCAGCTCACCTTTACAGGGGGTCAATTCACCCCTCCACTTT. Its protein product is CASSPLQGVNSPLHF. The chain links TRBV18 to TRBJ1-6, with 8 bases aligning to TRBD1. V was pared by 3 bases and J by 7 bases, with 5 bases of the junction left unmatched. CDR1 is KGHSH and CDR2 is LQKENI in the germline V gene. The CDR3 has 15 residues. The whole variable domain, filled in from reference TRBV18 and TRBJ1-6, reads NAGVMQNPRHLVRRRGQEARLRCSPMKGHSHVYWYRQLPEEGLKFMVYLQKENIIDESGMPKERFSAEFPKEGPSILRIQQVVRGDSAAYFCASSPLQGVNSPLHFGNGTRLTVT.

The chain links TRBV10-3 to TRBJ1-3; D ambiguous. The CDR3 runs to 11 residues. Germline V gene lookup returns CDR1 ENHRY and CDR2 SYGVKD. The V end was cut by 8 bases, the J end by 4 bases, with 6 bases between. CDR3 loop: CAILTGNTIYF. The CDR3 coding sequence is TGTGCCATCCTGACAGGAAACACCATATATTTT.

Only a few counts were recorded for this clone. V is TRBV27 and J is TRBJ1-2; the match to TRBD1 covers 8 bases. This CDR3 comprises 16 residues. The trim removed 2 bases at V and 4 bases at J, leaving 9 bases unmatched. Germline CDR1 reads MNHEY; CDR2 reads SMNVEV (reference sequence). The CDR3 bases are TGTGCCAGCAGTTTAACAGGGGGGGCTCTTGGCTATGGCTACACCTTC. It specifies CASSLTGGALGYGYTF.

The chain employs TRBV7-2 and TRBJ1-2, with D uncertain. The V end was cut by 0 bases, the J end by 0 bases, with 11 bases between. The germline V gene has CDR1 SGHTA and CDR2 FQGNSA. CDR3 length equals 16 residues. DNA of the CDR3: TGTGCCAGCAGCTTAGCTTCTACCCAGGCTAACTATGGCTACACCTTC. It encodes CASSLASTQANYGYTF.

The V gene is TRBV19, the J gene TRBJ2-2; 7 bases fit TRBD1. Losses at the gene ends were 7 bases for V and 3 bases for J; bases not matched to a gene: 11. The length of the CDR3 is 16 residues. Germline lookup yields CDR1 LNHDA and CDR2 SQIVND (reference sequence). For the CDR3, the DNA is TGTGCCAGTAATGACGGGACAGATGTCTACACCGGGGAGCTGTTTTTT. Protein sequence: CASNDGTDVYTGELFF.